The clone carrying this TCR beta chain appeared a few times. The antigen remains unidentified. Time point noted: baseline pretreatment blood. Noted treatment: 15 Gy SBRT to primary tumor, nephrectomy 4 weeks later. Germline lookup yields CDR1 LNHDA and CDR2 SQIVND (reference sequence). The trim removed 5 bases at V and 0 bases at J, leaving 6 bases unmatched. The CDR3 has 16 residues. These data belong to a study of radiation and T cells in renal cell carcinoma. Study results and limitations: Top tumor clonotypes rose in blood 2 weeks post-radiation, then contracted.

Sequencing was performed with immunoSEQ multiplex PCR; in TCRdb, only in-frame clones are kept and a portion is missing. The table includes roughly 100,000 clones, 82% detected once. The chain couples TRBV19 to TRBJ1-5; TRBD1 matches at 8 bases. Sequenced material: blood, taken from a patient whose treatment included radiotherapy and nephrectomy. The TCR was taken from a man between 60 and 70 years old with renal cell carcinoma. The CDR3 DNA is TGTGCCAGTAGTGGACAGGGAGGGATTAGCAATCAGCCCCAGCATTTT. This translates into CASSGQGGISNQPQHF.